These 16 T cell receptor beta chains came from one sample sequenced in a study of blood T cell repertoires in COVID-19. Profiled with immunoSEQ multiplex PCR; TCRdb holds only in-frame clones, not every one. The data hold 95,000 to 110,000 clones, with around 90% observed a single time. Source material: peripheral blood. All receptors come from a human donor in a cohort sampled during active COVID-19.

The rearrangement joins TRBV29-1 to TRBJ2-1, with TRBD2 as a possible D gene (6 bases). V was trimmed by 6 bases and J by 1 base, leaving 13 bases between them. Germline V gene lookup returns CDR1 SQVTM and CDR2 ANQGSEA. This CDR3 is built from 14 residues. The CDR3 nucleotides read TGCAGCGTACGTGGGGACTGGTCCTACAATGAGCAGTTCTTC. This gives the protein CSVRGDWSYNEQFF.

V gene TRBV20-1 combines with J gene TRBJ2-5, with D unclear. The CDR3 loop spans 12 amino acids. Germline V gene data show CDR1 as DFQATT and CDR2 as SNEGSKA (reference sequence). V was shortened by 3 bases and J by 1 base, with 6 bases between the two germline ends. In nucleotides, the CDR3 is TGCAGTGCTAGTGAAGCCCAAGAGACCCAGTACTTC. Encoded protein: CSASEAQETQYF.

The chain has TRBV7-3 and TRBJ2-1; possible D gene TRBD2, 5 bases. V was clipped by 5 bases and J by 4 bases, with 15 bases between them. Germline V gives CDR1 SGHTA, CDR2 FQGTGA. The CDR3 is 15 amino acids. The CDR3 protein is CASSATAEQYNEQFF. CDR3 bases: TGTGCCAGCAGCGCCACAGCGGAGCAGTACAATGAGCAGTTCTTC. Drawing the rest from reference TRBV7-3 and TRBJ2-1, the complete variable domain is GAGVSQTPSNKVTEKGKYVELRCDPISGHTALYWYRQSLGQGPEFLIYFQGTGAADDSGLPNDRFFAVRPEGSVSTLKIQRTERGDSAVYLCASSATAEQYNEQFFGPGTRLTVL.

CDR3 in amino acids: CATSRDLMSGGPHTQYF. The CDR3 bases are TGTGCCACCAGCAGAGATCTGATGAGCGGGGGGCCCCATACGCAGTATTTT. The chain uses TRBV15 and TRBJ2-3, with 9 bases identical to TRBD2. This CDR3 contains 17 residues. Germline CDR1 reads LNHNV; CDR2 reads YYDKDF (reference sequence). V lost 0 bases, J lost 7 bases, and 11 bases stayed unmatched.

The J gene is TRBJ2-4, the V gene TRBV5-6; 7 bases are shared with TRBD1. The CDR3 loop spans 14 amino acids. J lost 4 bases, V lost 2 bases, and 3 bases had no gene match. CDR1 and CDR2 (germline): SGHDT, YYEEEE. CDR3 sequence (DNA): TGTGCCAGCAGCTTAGGGGGACAGAAAAACATTCAGTACTTC. Its translation is CASSLGGQKNIQYF.

This clone showed up just a few times. The chain has TRBV5-1 and TRBJ2-3, with unresolved D. CDR1 and CDR2 from the germline V gene are SGHRS and YFSETQ. Deletions cut 0 bases from V and 10 bases from J, with 15 bases between. The CDR3 runs to 14 residues. The DNA of the CDR3 is TGCGCCAGCAGCTTGGAAGGAGCGCAGAGCGCGCAGTATTTT. Translation gives CASSLEGAQSAQYF.

CDR3 coding DNA: TGTGCCAGCAGCCAGCATCAGGGGCGACAGAACACTGAAGCTTTCTTT. This codes for CASSQHQGRQNTEAFF. The chain is built from TRBV3-1 (or the pseudogene TRBV3-2) and TRBJ1-1, with a weak D call TRBD1 (6 bases). The CDR3 is made up of 16 amino acids. The germline CDR1 and CDR2 sequences are LGHDT and YNNKEL (reference sequence). V lost 3 bases and J lost 1, with 15 bases in between.

The gene calls are TRBV7-2 and TRBJ1-5, with 9 positions matching TRBD1. The CDR3 spans 14 residues. Germline V gene sequence: CDR1 SGHTA, CDR2 FQGNSA. V lost 5 bases and J lost 7; bases outside the gene matches: 6. CDR3 DNA: TGTGCCAGCAGCGAAAGGACAGGGGCCCAGCCCCAGCATTTT. Its protein is CASSERTGAQPQHF.

The V and J genes are TRBV6-6 and TRBJ2-7; 10 bases map to TRBD2. The germline gives CDR1 MNHNY, CDR2 SVGAGI (reference sequence). V lost 5 bases and J lost 2; bases outside the gene matches: 6. The length of the CDR3 is 15 residues. CDR3 bases: TGTGCCAGCAGTGCGACTAGCGGGCTTCCCTACGAGCAGTACTTC. Translating gives CASSATSGLPYEQYF.

The V and J genes are TRBV6-6 and TRBJ1-6; 7 bases align to TRBD1. Germline CDR1 reads MNHNY; CDR2 reads SVGAGI (reference sequence). With V trimmed by 5 bases and J by 4 bases, 2 bases remained unmatched. The CDR3 runs 14 residues. CDR3 amino acids: CASSPGQYNSPLHF. The CDR3 DNA reads TGTGCCAGCAGTCCGGGACAGTATAATTCACCCCTCCACTTT.

V gene TRBV28 combines with J gene TRBJ1-6; TRBD1 matches at 7 bases. The CDR3 has 16 residues. Trimming at V came to 6 bases and at J to 8 bases, leaving 13 bases not matched to a gene. In germline, CDR1 is MDHEN, CDR2 SYDVKM. For the CDR3, the DNA is TGTGCCAGCAGCCCAGGGGGTCAGAGGGGCTATTCACCCCTCCACTTT. Translated: CASSPGGQRGYSPLHF. Drawing the rest from reference TRBV28 and TRBJ1-6, the complete variable domain is DVKVTQSSRYLVKRTGEKVFLECVQDMDHENMFWYRQDPGLGLRLIYFSYDVKMKEKGDIPEGYSVSREKKERFSLILESASTNQTSMYLCASSPGGQRGYSPLHFGNGTRLTVT.

On this clone itself: This likely comes from a read error, as the CDR3 has no conserved phenylalanine or tryptophan at its end. The limits of the CDR3 on the DNA are not certain, so only TCRdb's listed CDR3 is given. The chain carries TRBV2 and TRBJ1-2; the table's D call TRBD1 went unverified against the DNA. The CDR3 is 13 residues long, counting both termini. Per the germline V gene, CDR1 is SNHLY and CDR2 is FYNNEI. The CDR3: CASSESYWGYTFG.

The rearrangement links TRBV28 to TRBJ1-4; tentative D call: TRBD1 (6 bases). Germline assignment: CDR1 MDHEN and CDR2 SYDVKM. The CDR3 spans 13 residues. The V end was cut by 6 bases, the J end by 7 bases, with 12 bases between. CDR3 protein: CASRKQGFEKLFF. As DNA, the CDR3 is TGTGCCAGCAGAAAACAGGGTTTTGAAAAACTGTTTTTT.

This clone came up a few times. This sequence joins TRBV29-1 and TRBJ1-1; TRBD1 matches at 7 bases. Germline CDR1 is SQVTM and CDR2 is ANQGSEA. V shed 7 bases, J shed 2 bases, and the junction held 7 bases outside the gene matches. This CDR3 is built from 13 residues. This CDR3 reads CSARTGHNTEAFF. In DNA form, the CDR3 reads TGCAGCGCCCGGACAGGACATAACACTGAAGCTTTCTTT.

The chain is built from TRBV5-4 and TRBJ2-3, with TRBD2 matching over 11 bases. Trimming took 4 bases from V and 0 from J; bases not matched to a gene: 16. Germline CDR1 SGHNT, CDR2 YYREEE (reference sequence). This CDR3 has 20 amino acids. The CDR3 loop is CASSGGTGTSGETSTDTQYF. The CDR3, as DNA: TGTGCCAGCAGCGGCGGAACCGGGACTAGCGGAGAAACTAGCACAGATACGCAGTATTTT. The full variable domain, with the rest looked up from reference TRBV5-4 and TRBJ2-3, is ETGVTQSPTHLIKTRGQQVTLRCSSQSGHNTVSWYQQALGQGPQFIFQYYREEENGRGNFPPRFSGLQFPNYSSELNVNALELDDSALYLCASSGGTGTSGETSTDTQYFGPGTRLTVL.

The J gene is TRBJ1-2, the V gene TRBV15, with 9 positions matching TRBD1. Trimming removed 0 bases from V and 8 bases from J; junction bases left unmatched: 10. The length of the CDR3 is 16 residues. Germline lookup yields CDR1 LNHNV and CDR2 YYDKDF (reference sequence). The CDR3 region is CATSRDWDRDSGGYTF. The CDR3 bases are TGTGCCACCAGCAGAGACTGGGACAGGGATTCAGGCGGCTACACCTTC. Filled out from reference TRBV15 and TRBJ1-2, the complete variable domain reads DAMVIQNPRYQVTQFGKPVTLSCSQTLNHNVMYWYQQKSSQAPKLLFHYYDKDFNNEADTPDNFQSRRPNTSFCFLDIRSPGLGDTAMYLCATSRDWDRDSGGYTFGSGTRLTVV.